These T cell receptor beta chains were read from a single sample in a study of blood T cell repertoires in COVID-19. Generated by immunoSEQ multiplex PCR, the TCRdb table keeps only in-frame clones and is missing some. The repertoire has roughly 100,000 clones, approximately 83% of them found once; the top ten carry about 3.3%. The sample taken for sequencing was peripheral blood. The receptors come from a woman older than 75 with active or convalescent COVID-19. Each CDR3 is given with its conserved first and last residue. A D gene is named only where the DNA matches it firmly. Only some rows state a clone size, as once, few, many or a class for expanded clones.

v_gene	d_gene	abundance	j_gene	CDR3aa	CDR3nt
TRBV11-2	TRBD2	.	TRBJ2-2	CASSFRGDGELFF	TGTGCCAGCAGCTTCCGGGGGGACGGGGAGCTGTTTTTT
TRBV5-1	.	.	TRBJ1-1	CASSPYTANTEAFF	TGCGCCAGCAGCCCCTACACAGCGAACACTGAAGCTTTCTTT
TRBV7-9	TRBD1	.	TRBJ1-4	CASSAGTGREKLFF	TGTGCCAGCAGCGCAGGGACAGGGAGGGAAAAACTGTTTTTT
TRBV7-9	TRBD1	.	TRBJ1-5	CASSFGTGQGNQPQHF	TGTGCCAGCAGCTTCGGGACAGGGCAAGGCAATCAGCCCCAGCATTTT
TRBV18	TRBD2	few	TRBJ2-3	CASSPASGRTDTQYF	TGTGCCAGCTCACCTGCTAGCGGGCGCACAGATACGCAGTATTTT
TRBV7-6	.	.	TRBJ2-5	CASSSGQDRQETQYF	TGTGCCAGCAGTAGCGGACAGGACAGACAAGAGACCCAGTACTTC
TRBV28	.	.	TRBJ1-6	CAGAGHNSPLHF	TGTGCGGGCGCGGGACATAATTCACCCCTCCACTTT
TRBV28	.	.	TRBJ1-1	CASSRTTEAFF	TGTGCCAGCAGTCGGACTACCGAAGCTTTCTTT
TRBV27	TRBD1	.	TRBJ1-2	CASSFGRTGWSGYTF	TGTGCCAGCAGTTTCGGACGGACAGGCTGGAGTGGCTACACCTTC
TRBV28	.	once	TRBJ2-3	CASSSPDGGQPRDTQYF	TGTGCCAGCAGTTCACCGGACGGGGGGCAACCGAGAGATACGCAGTATTTT
TRBV18	.	.	TRBJ1-4	CASSPSGQNNEKLFF	TGTGCCAGCTCACCCTCCGGACAGAATAATGAAAAACTGTTTTTT
TRBV7-2	.	once	TRBJ1-5	CASSLDSVNQPQHF	TGTGCCAGCAGCTTAGATTCCGTTAATCAGCCCCAGCATTTT
TRBV3-1/TRBV3-2	.	.	TRBJ2-1	CASSQAEGGEQFF	TGTGCCAGCAGCCAAGCAGAGGGCGGTGAGCAGTTCTTC
TRBV5-8	.	.	TRBJ2-5	CASSLETAQETQYF	TGTGCCAGCAGCTTGGAAACAGCTCAAGAGACCCAGTACTTC
TRBV19	TRBD1	.	TRBJ2-3	CASSISQGATDTQYF	TGTGCCAGTAGTATAAGTCAGGGGGCCACAGATACGCAGTATTTT
TRBV3-1/TRBV3-2	TRBD1	.	TRBJ1-1	CASSQARQGATSTEAFF	TGTGCCAGCAGCCAAGCACGGCAGGGGGCTACGAGCACTGAAGCTTTCTTT
TRBV9	TRBD1	.	TRBJ1-5	CASSVGDRVSDQPQHF	TGTGCCAGCAGCGTAGGGGACAGGGTTTCCGATCAGCCCCAGCATTTT
TRBV27	TRBD1	.	TRBJ1-5	CASSPTGVQPQHF	TGTGCCAGCAGTCCGACAGGGGTCCAGCCCCAGCATTTT
TRBV28	.	.	TRBJ2-1	CASSLRGYRDTQKNEQFF	TGTGCCAGCAGCTTAAGGGGATACAGGGACACTCAGAAGAATGAGCAGTTCTTC
TRBV2	TRBD1	.	TRBJ1-6	CASSVQQGNSPLHF	TGTGCCAGCAGTGTTCAACAGGGGAATTCACCCCTCCACTTT
TRBV20-1	.	few	TRBJ2-5	CSASRGEETQYF	TGCAGTGCTAGTCGCGGGGAAGAGACCCAGTACTTC